This T cell receptor (beta chain) was recorded in a study of cytomegalovirus exposure and HLA in healthy donors. Concerning this clone: What it binds is not known.

With 60 Vbeta and 13 Jbeta primers, the PCR was carried out. Profiled with immunoSEQ multiplex PCR; TCRdb holds only in-frame clones, not every one. In the table there are 130,000 or so clones, 74% of which are singletons. Study results and caveats: Prediction of most subjects' HLA-A and HLA-B alleles by TCR beta sequences was reportedly accurate. Researchers catalogued 164 TCR beta chains as cytomegalovirus-associated. Sequence variants that were highly shared formed a cluster that was likely a sequencing artifact. The classifier reportedly diagnosed cytomegalovirus status with high specificity and sensitivity.

The CDR3 has 13 residues. The germline CDR1 and CDR2 sequences are GTSNPN and SVGIG (reference sequence). The rearrangement joins TRBV30 to TRBJ2-5, with TRBD1 matching over 9 bases. Judging by the DNA end, TRBJ2-7 fits better; the J call may be wrong. Specimen: PBMCs. The source is a man younger than 30 in good health and CMV-seropositive. CDR3 protein: CAWRRDRAYEQYF. The CDR3 coding sequence is TGTGCCTGGAGGCGGGACAGGGCCTACGAGCAGTACTTC.